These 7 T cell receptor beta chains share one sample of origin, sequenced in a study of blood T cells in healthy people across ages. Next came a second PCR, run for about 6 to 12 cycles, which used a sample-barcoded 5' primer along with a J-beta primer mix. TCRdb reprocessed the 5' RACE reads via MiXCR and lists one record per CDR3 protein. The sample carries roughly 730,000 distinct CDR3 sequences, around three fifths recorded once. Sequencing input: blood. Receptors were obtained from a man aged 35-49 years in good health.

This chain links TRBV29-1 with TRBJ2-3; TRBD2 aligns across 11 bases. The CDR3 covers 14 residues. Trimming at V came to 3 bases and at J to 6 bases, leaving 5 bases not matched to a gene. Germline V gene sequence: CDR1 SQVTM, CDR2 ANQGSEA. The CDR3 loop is CSVETSGARDTQYF. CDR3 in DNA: TGCAGCGTTGAGACTAGCGGGGCCCGGGATACGCAGTATTTT.

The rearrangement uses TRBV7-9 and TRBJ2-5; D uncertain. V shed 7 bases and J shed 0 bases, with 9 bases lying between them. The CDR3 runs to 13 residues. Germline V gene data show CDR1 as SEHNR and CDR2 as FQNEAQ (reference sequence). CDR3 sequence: CASIRENQETQYF. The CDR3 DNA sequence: TGTGCCAGCATCCGAGAAAACCAAGAGACCCAGTACTTC.

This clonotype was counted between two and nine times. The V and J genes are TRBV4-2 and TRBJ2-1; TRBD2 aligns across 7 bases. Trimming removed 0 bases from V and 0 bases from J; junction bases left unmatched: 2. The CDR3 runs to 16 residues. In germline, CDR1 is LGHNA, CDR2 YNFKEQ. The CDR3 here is CASSQESSGSYNEQFF. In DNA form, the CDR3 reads TGTGCCAGCAGCCAAGAGTCTAGCGGCTCCTACAATGAGCAGTTCTTC.

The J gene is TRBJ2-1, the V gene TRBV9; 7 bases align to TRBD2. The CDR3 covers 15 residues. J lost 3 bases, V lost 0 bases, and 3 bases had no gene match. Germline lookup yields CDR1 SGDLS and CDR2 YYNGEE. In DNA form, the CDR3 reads TGTGCCAGCAGCGTAGCCCCGGGGGGCTACAATGAGCAGTTCTTC. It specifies CASSVAPGGYNEQFF.

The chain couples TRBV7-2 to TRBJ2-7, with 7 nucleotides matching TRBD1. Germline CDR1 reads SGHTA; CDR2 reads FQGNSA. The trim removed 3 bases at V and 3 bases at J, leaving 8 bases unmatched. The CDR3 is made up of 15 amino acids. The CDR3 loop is CASSFGTEAFYEQYF. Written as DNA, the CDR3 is TGTGCCAGCAGCTTCGGGACAGAGGCGTTCTACGAGCAGTACTTC.

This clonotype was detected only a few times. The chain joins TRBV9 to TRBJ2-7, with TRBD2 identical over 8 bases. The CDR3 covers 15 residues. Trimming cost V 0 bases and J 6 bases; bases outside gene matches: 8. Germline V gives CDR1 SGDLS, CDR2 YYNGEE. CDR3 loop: CASSVGELAVGEQYF. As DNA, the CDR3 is TGTGCCAGCAGCGTAGGGGAACTAGCGGTGGGCGAGCAGTACTTC.

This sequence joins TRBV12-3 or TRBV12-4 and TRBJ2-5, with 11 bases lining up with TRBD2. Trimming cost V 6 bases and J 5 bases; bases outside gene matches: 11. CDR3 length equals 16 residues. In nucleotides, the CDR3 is TGTGCCAGCAGCCTTGGGTCTAGCGGGGGGTTTGAGACCCAGTACTTC. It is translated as CASSLGSSGGFETQYF.